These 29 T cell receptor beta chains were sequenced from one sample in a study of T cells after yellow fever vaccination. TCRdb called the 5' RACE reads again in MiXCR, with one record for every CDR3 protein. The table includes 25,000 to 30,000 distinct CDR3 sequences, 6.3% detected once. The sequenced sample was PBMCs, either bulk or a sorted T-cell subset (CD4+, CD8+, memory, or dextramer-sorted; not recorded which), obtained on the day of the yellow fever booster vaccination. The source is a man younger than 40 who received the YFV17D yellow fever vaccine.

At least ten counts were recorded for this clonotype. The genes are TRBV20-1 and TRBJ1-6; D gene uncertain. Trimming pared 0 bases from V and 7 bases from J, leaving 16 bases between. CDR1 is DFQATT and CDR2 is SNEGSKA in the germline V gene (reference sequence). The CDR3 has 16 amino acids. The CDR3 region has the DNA TGCAGTGCTAGAGATCTAGCGAACGGCTTGAATTCACCCCTCCACTTT. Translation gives CSARDLANGLNSPLHF.

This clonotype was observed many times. This chain's CDR3 is CASIGRGNTGELFF. The CDR3 bases are TGTGCCAGCATCGGAAGGGGAAACACCGGGGAGCTGTTTTTT. The chain carries TRBV3-1 and TRBJ2-2; D is possibly TRBD1 (5 bases). The germline V gene has CDR1 LGHDT and CDR2 YNNKEL (reference sequence). This CDR3 region has 14 residues. V dropped 7 bases and J dropped 2 bases, with 11 bases sitting between them. The full variable domain, with the rest looked up from reference TRBV3-1 and TRBJ2-2, is DTAVSQTPKYLVTQMGNDKSIKCEQNLGHDTMYWYKQDSKKFLKIMFSYNNKELIINETVPNRFSPKSPDKAHLNLHINSLELGDSAVYFCASIGRGNTGELFFGEGSRLTVL.

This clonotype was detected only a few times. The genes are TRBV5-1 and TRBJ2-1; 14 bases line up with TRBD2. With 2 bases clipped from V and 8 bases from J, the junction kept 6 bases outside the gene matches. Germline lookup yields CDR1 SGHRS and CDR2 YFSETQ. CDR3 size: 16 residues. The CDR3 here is CASSFGLAGGVDEQFF. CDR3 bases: TGCGCCAGCAGCTTTGGACTAGCGGGAGGCGTCGATGAGCAGTTCTTC.

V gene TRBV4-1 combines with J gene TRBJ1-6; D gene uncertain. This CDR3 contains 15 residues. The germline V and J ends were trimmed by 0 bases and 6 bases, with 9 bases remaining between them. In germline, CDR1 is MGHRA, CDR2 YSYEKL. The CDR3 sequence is CASSQEEQFNSPLHF. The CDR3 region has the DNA TGCGCCAGCAGCCAAGAGGAACAGTTTAATTCACCCCTCCACTTT.

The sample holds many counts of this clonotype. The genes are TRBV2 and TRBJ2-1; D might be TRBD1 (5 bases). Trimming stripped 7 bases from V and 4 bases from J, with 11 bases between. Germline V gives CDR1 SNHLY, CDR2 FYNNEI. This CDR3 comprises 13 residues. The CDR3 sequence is CASMVQGYNEQFF. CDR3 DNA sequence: TGTGCCAGCATGGTGCAGGGATACAATGAGCAGTTCTTC.

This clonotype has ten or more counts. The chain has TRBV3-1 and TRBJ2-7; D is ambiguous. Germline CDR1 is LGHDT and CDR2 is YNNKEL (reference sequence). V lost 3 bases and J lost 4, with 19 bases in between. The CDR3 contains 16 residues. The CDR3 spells CASSQGMGQRGYEQYF. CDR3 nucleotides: TGTGCCAGCAGCCAGGGGATGGGCCAACGTGGGTACGAGCAGTACTTC.

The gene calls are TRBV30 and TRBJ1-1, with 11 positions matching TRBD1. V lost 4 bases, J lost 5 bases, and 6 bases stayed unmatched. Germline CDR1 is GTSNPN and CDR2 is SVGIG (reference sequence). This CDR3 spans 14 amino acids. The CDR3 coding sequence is TGTGCCTGGAATCCCGGGACAGGGGGTACTGAAGCTTTCTTT. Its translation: CAWNPGTGGTEAFF.

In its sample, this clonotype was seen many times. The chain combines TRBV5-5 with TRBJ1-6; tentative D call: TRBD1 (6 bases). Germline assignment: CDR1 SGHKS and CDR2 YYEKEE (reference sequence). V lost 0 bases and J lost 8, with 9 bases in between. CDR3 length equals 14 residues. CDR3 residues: CASSLDGGYSPLHF. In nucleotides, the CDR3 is TGTGCCAGCAGCTTGGACGGGGGCTATTCACCCCTCCACTTT.

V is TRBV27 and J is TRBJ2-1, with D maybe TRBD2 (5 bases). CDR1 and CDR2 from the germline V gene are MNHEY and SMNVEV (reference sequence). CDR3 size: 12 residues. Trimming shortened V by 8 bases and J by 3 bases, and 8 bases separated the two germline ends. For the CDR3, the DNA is TGTGCCAGCGGGAGAGACTACAATGAGCAGTTCTTC. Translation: CASGRDYNEQFF.

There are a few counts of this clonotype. DNA for the CDR3: TGTGCCAGCAGCAGTTACGGGGGCACTGAAGCTTTCTTT. As protein: CASSSYGGTEAFF. The V and J genes are TRBV7-2 and TRBJ1-1; possibly TRBD1 for D (5 bases). V was trimmed by 5 bases and J by 4 bases, leaving 11 bases between them. CDR3 size: 13 residues. Germline lookup yields CDR1 SGHTA and CDR2 FQGNSA.

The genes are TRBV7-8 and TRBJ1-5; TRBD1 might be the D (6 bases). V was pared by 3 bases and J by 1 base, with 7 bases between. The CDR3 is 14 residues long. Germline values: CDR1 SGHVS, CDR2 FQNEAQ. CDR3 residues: CASSFDRSNQPQHF. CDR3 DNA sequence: TGTGCCAGCAGCTTTGACAGGAGCAATCAGCCCCAGCATTTT.

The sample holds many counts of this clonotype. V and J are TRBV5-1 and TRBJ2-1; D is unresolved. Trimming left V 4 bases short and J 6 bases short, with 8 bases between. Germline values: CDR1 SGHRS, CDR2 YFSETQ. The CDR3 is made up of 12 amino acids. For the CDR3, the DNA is TGCGCCAGCAGCCTTGAGTTCAATGAGCAGTTCTTC. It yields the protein CASSLEFNEQFF.

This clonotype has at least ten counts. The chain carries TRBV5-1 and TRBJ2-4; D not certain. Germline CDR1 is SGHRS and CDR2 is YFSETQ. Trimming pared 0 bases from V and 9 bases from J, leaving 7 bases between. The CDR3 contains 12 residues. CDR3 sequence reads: CASSLDQFIQYF. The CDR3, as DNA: TGCGCCAGCAGCTTGGATCAGTTCATTCAGTACTTC.

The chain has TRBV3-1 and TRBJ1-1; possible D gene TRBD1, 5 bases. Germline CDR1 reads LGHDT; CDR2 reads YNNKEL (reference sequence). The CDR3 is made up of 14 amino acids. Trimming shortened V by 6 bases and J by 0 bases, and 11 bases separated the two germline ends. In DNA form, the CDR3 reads TGTGCCAGCAGTCGACAGACCTTGAACACTGAAGCTTTCTTT. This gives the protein CASSRQTLNTEAFF. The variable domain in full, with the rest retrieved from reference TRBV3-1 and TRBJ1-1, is DTAVSQTPKYLVTQMGNDKSIKCEQNLGHDTMYWYKQDSKKFLKIMFSYNNKELIINETVPNRFSPKSPDKAHLNLHINSLELGDSAVYFCASSRQTLNTEAFFGQGTRLTVV.

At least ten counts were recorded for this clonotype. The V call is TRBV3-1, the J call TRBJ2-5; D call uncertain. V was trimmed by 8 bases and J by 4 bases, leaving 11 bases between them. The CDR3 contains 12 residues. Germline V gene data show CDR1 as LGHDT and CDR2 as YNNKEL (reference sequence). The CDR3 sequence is CASQWVGETQYF. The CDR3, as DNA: TGTGCCAGCCAATGGGTTGGAGAGACCCAGTACTTC.

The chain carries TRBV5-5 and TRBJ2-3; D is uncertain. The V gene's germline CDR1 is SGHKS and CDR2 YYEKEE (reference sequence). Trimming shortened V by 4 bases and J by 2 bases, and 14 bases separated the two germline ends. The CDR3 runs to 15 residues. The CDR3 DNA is TGTGCCAGCAGCCCTGAGCTCCGGGTCACAGATACGCAGTATTTT. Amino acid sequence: CASSPELRVTDTQYF.

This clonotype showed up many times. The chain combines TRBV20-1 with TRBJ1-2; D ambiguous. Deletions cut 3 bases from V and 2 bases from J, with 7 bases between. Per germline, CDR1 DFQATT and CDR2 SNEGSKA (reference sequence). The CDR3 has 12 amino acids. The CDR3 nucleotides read TGCAGTGCTAGGGGCAGAAACTATGGCTACACCTTC. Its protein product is CSARGRNYGYTF.

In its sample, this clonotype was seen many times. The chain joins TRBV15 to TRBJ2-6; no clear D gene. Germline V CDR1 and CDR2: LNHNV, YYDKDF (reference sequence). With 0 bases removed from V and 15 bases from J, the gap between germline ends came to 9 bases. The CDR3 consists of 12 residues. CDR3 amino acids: CATSREELRLTF. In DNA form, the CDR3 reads TGTGCCACCAGCAGAGAGGAACTCCGCCTGACTTTC. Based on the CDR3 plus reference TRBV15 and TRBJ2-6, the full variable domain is DAMVIQNPRYQVTQFGKPVTLSCSQTLNHNVMYWYQQKSSQAPKLLFHYYDKDFNNEADTPDNFQSRRPNTSFCFLDIRSPGLGDTAMYLCATSREELRLTFGAGSRLTVL.

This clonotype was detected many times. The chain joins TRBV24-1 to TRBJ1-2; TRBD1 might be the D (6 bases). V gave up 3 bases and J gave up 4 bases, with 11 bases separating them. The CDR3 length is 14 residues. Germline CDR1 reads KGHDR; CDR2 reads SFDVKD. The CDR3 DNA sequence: TGTGCCACCAGTGATAAGACAGGCAGCTATGGCTACACCTTC. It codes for CATSDKTGSYGYTF.

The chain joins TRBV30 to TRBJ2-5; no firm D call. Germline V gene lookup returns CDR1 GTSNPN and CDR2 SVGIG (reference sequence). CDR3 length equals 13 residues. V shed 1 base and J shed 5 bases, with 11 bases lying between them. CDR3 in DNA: TGTGCCTGGAGTGGGCAGGCCCCGGAGACCCAGTACTTC. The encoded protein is CAWSGQAPETQYF.

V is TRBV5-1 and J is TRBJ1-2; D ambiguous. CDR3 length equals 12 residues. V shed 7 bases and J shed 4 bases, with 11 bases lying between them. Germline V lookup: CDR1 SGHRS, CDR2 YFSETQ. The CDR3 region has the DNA TGCGCCAGCGCGAACGAGGGCTATGGCTACACCTTC. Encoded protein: CASANEGYGYTF.

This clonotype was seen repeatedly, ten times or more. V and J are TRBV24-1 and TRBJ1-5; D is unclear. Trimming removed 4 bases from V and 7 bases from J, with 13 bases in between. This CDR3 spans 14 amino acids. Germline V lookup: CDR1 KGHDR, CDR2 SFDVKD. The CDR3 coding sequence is TGTGCCACCAGTGACGCCTCGGGGAACCAGCCCCAGCATTTT. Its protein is CATSDASGNQPQHF.

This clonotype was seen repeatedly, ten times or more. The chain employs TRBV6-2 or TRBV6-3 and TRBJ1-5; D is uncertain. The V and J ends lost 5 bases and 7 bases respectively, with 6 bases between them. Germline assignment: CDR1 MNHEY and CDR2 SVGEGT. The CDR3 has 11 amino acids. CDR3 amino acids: CASSMGQPQHF. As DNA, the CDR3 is TGTGCCAGCAGTATGGGCCAGCCCCAGCATTTT.

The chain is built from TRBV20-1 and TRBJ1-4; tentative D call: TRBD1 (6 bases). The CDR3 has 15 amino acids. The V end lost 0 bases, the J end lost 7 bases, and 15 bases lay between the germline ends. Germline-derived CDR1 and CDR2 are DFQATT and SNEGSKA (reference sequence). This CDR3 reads CSARERGRIVEKLFF. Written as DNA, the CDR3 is TGCAGTGCTAGAGAGAGGGGGAGGATTGTTGAAAAACTGTTTTTT.

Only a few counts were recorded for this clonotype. The CDR3 DNA sequence: TGTGCCAGTAGTTCCCCCCCCTCTGGGGCCAACGTCCTGACTTTC. Its protein product is CASSSPPSGANVLTF. V usage is TRBV19 and J usage is TRBJ2-6; no definite D call. Germline values: CDR1 LNHDA, CDR2 SQIVND (reference sequence). Between the trimmed V and J ends, which lost 5 bases and 0 bases, there was a span of 8 bases. This CDR3 spans 15 amino acids.

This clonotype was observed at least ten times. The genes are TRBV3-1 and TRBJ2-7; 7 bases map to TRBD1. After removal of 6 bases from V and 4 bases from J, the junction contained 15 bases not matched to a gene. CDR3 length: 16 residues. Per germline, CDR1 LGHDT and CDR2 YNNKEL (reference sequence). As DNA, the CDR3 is TGTGCCAGCAGGCTTCGTCGACAGGGTTGTTCGTACGAGCAGTACTTC. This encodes CASRLRRQGCSYEQYF.

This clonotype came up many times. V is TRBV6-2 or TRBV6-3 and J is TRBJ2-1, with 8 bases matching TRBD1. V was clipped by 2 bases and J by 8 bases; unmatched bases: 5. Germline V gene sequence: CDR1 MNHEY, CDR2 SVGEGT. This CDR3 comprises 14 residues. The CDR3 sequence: CASSYRTGGHEQFF. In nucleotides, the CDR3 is TGTGCCAGCAGTTACCGAACAGGGGGTCATGAGCAGTTCTTC.

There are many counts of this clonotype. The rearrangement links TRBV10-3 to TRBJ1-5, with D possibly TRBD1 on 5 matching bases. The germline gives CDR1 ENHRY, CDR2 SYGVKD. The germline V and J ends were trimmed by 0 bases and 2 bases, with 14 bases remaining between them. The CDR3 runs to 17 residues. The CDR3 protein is CAISESTGVVGNQPQHF. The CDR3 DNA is TGTGCCATCAGTGAGTCGACGGGGGTAGTAGGCAATCAGCCCCAGCATTTT.

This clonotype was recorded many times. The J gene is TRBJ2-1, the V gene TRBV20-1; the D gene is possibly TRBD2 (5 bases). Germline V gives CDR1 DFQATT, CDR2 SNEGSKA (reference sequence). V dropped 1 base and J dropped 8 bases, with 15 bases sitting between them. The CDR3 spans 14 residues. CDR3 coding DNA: TGCAGTGCTAGAGGACCGTACCTAGCTTATGAGCAGTTCTTC. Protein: CSARGPYLAYEQFF.